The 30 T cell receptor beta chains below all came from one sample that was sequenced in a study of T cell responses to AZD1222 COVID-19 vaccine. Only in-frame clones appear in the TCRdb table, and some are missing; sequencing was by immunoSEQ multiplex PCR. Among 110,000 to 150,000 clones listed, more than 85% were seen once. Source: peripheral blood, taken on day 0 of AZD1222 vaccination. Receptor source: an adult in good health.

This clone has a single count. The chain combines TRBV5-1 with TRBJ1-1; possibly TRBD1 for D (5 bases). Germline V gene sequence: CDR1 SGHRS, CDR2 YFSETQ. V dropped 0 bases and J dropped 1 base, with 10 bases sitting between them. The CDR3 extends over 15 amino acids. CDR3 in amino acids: CASSLVGGTNTEAFF. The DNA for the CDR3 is TGCGCCAGCAGCTTGGTGGGGGGTACGAACACTGAAGCTTTCTTT.

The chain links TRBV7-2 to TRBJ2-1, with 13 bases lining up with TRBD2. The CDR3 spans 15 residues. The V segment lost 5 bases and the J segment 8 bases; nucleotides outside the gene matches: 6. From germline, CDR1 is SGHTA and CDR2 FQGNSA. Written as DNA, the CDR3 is TGTGCCAGCAGCCCCCAACTAGCGGGAGGGCATGAGCAGTTCTTC. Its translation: CASSPQLAGGHEQFF.

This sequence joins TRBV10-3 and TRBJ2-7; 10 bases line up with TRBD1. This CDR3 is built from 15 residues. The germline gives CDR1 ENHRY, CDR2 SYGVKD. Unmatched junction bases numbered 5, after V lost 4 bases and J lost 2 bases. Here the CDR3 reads CAISGTGTGAYEQYF. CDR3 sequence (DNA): TGTGCCATCAGTGGGACCGGGACAGGGGCCTACGAGCAGTACTTC.

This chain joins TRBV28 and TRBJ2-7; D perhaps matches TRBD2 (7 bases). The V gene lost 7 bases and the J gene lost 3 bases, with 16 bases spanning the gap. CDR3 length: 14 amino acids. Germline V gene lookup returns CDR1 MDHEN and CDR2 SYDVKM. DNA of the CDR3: TGTGCCAGCAACAAGGGGGGGTCGGGCTACGAGCAGTACTTC. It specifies CASNKGGSGYEQYF.

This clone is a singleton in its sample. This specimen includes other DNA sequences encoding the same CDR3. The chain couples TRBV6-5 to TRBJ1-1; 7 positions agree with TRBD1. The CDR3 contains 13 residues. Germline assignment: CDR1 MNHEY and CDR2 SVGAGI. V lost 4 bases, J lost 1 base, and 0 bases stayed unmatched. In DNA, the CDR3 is TGTGCCAGCAGTTCAGGGGGGAACACTGAAGCTTTCTTT. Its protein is CASSSGGNTEAFF.

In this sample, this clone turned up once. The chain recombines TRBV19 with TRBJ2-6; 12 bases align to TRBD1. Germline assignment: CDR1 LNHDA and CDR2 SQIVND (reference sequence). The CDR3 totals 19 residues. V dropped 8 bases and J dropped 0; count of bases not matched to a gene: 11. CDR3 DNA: TGTGCCAGTTGGGGGCGGGACAGGGGGCGTCTCTCTGGGGCCAACGTCCTGACTTTC. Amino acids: CASWGRDRGRLSGANVLTF.

The CDR3 here is CASSDSGRVSGANVLTF. In DNA form, the CDR3 reads TGTGCCAGCAGTGATAGCGGGAGGGTCTCTGGGGCCAACGTCCTGACTTTC. This rearrangement joins TRBV6-2 or TRBV6-3 to TRBJ2-6; 11 bases match TRBD2. V lost 5 bases to trimming and J lost 0 bases; unmatched junction nucleotides: 3. The CDR3 totals 17 residues. CDR1 MNHEY and CDR2 SVGEGT come from the germline V gene.

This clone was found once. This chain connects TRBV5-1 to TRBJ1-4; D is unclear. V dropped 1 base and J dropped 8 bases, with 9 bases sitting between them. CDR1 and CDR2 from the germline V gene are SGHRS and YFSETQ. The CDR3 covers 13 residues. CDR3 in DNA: TGCGCCAGCAGCTTGAACGGGCTCGAAAAACTGTTTTTT. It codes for CASSLNGLEKLFF. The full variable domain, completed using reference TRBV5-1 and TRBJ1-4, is KAGVTQTPRYLIKTRGQQVTLSCSPISGHRSVSWYQQTPGQGLQFLFEYFSETQRNKGNFPGRFSGRQFSNSRSEMNVSTLELGDSALYLCASSLNGLEKLFFGSGTQLSVL.

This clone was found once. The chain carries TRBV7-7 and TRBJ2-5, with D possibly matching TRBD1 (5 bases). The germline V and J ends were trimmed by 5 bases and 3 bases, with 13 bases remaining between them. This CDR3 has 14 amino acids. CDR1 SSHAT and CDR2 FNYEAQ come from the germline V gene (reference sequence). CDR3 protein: CASSPLGLEETQYF. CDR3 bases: TGTGCCAGCAGCCCGCTGGGGCTGGAAGAGACCCAGTACTTC.

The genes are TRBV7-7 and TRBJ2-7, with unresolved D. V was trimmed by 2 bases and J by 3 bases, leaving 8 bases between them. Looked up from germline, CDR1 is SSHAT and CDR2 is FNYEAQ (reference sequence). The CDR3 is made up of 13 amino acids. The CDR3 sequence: CASSLYLGYEQYF. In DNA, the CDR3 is TGTGCCAGCAGCTTATATTTAGGCTACGAGCAGTACTTC.

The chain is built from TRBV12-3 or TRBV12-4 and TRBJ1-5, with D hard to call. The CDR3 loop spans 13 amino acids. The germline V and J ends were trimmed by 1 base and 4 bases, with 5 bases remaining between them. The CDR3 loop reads CASSLGWNQPQHF. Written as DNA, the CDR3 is TGTGCCAGCAGTTTAGGGTGGAATCAGCCCCAGCATTTT.

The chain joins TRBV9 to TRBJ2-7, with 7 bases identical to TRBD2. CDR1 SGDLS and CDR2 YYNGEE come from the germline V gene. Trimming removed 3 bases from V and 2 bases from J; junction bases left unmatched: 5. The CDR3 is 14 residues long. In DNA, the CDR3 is TGTGCCAGCAGCGACGGGACTACCACCTACGAGCAGTACTTC. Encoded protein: CASSDGTTTYEQYF.

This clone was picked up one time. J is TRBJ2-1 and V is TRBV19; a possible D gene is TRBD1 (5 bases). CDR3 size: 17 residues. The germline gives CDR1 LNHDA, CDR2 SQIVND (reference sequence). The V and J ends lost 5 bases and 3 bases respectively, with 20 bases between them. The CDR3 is CASSPRPWGLDYNEQFF. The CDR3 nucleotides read TGTGCCAGTAGTCCACGGCCGTGGGGCCTGGACTACAATGAGCAGTTCTTC.

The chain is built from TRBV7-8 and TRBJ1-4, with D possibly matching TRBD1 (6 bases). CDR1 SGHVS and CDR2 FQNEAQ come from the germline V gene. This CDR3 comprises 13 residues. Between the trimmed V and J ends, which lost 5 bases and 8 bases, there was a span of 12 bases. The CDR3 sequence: CASSPGAGEKLFF. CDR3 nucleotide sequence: TGTGCCAGCAGCCCGGGGGCCGGCGAAAAACTGTTTTTT.

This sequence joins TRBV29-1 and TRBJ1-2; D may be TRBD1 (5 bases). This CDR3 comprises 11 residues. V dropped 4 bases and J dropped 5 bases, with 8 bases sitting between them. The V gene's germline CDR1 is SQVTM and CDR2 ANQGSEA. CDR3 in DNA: TGCAGCGTTGGGGAGGGGTATGGCTACACCTTC. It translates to CSVGEGYGYTF.

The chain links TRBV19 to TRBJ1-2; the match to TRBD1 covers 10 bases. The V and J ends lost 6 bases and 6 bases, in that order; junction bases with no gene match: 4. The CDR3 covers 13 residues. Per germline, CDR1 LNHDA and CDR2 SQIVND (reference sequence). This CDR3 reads CASSPGTGDGYTF. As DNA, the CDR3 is TGTGCCAGTAGCCCCGGGACAGGGGATGGCTACACCTTC.

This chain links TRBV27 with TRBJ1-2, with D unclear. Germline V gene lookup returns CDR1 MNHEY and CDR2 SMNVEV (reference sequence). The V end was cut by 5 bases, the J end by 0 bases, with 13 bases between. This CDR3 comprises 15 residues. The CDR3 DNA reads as TGTGCCAGCAGTACAGCCGCCTCCCCTAACTATGGCTACACCTTC. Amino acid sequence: CASSTAASPNYGYTF.

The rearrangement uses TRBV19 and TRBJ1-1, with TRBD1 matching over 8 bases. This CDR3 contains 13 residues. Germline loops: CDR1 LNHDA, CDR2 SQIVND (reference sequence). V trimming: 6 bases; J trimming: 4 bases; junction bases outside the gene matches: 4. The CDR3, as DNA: TGTGCCAGTAGCACGGGACAGGTCACTGAAGCTTTCTTT. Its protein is CASSTGQVTEAFF. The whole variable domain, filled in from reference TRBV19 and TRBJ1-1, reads DGGITQSPKYLFRKEGQNVTLSCEQNLNHDAMYWYRQDPGQGLRLIYYSQIVNDFQKGDIAEGYSVSREKKESFPLTVTSAQKNPTAFYLCASSTGQVTEAFFGQGTRLTVV.

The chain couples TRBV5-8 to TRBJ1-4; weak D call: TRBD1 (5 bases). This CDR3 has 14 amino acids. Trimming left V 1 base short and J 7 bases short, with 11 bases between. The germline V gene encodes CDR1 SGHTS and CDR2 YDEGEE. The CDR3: CASSLLAGGEKLFF. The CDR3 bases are TGTGCCAGCAGCTTGTTAGCTGGGGGTGAAAAACTGTTTTTT.

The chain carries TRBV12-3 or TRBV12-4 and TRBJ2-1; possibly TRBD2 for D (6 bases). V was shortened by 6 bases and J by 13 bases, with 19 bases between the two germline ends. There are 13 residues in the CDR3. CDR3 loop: CASRTHGGAGQFF. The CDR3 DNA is TGTGCCAGCAGGACCCATGGGGGAGCGGGTCAGTTCTTC.

DNA for the CDR3: TGTGCCAGCAGTCTCGAGGGGACAGGGGACCGCACAGATACGCAGTATTTT. This translates into CASSLEGTGDRTDTQYF. The chain has TRBV2 and TRBJ2-3; 10 bases fit TRBD1. The V and J ends lost 5 bases and 1 base, in that order; junction bases with no gene match: 9. This CDR3 region has 17 residues. In germline, CDR1 is SNHLY, CDR2 FYNNEI.

The CDR3 DNA reads as TGTGCCAGCAGCGGCCGGGACGGCGATTACAATGAGCAGTTCTTC. This codes for CASSGRDGDYNEQFF. The genes are TRBV9 and TRBJ2-1; D possibly uses TRBD1 or TRBD2 (5 bases each). CDR1 is SGDLS, CDR2 YYNGEE, per germline. V was trimmed by 3 bases and J by 4 bases, leaving 14 bases between them. The CDR3 extends over 15 amino acids.

The CDR3 sequence: CASTDRPNQPQHF. CDR3 sequence (DNA): TGTGCCAGTACCGACAGACCGAATCAGCCCCAGCATTTT. The rearrangement links TRBV27 to TRBJ1-5; maybe TRBD1 (5 bases). Germline V gives CDR1 MNHEY, CDR2 SMNVEV (reference sequence). This CDR3 spans 13 amino acids. V was clipped by 9 bases and J by 4 bases, with 13 bases between them.

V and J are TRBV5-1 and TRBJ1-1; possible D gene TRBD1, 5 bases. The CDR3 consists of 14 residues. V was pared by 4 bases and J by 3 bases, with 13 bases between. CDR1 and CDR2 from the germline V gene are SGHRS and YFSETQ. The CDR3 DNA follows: TGCGCCAGCAGCCGCGAAGGGGCAGACACTGAAGCTTTCTTT. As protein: CASSREGADTEAFF.

In DNA, the CDR3 is TGTGCCAGCAGTATCCCGGGACTTGAAGCTTTCTTT. Amino acids: CASSIPGLEAFF. The chain combines TRBV12-3 or TRBV12-4 with TRBJ1-1; the D gene is possibly TRBD1 (5 bases). This CDR3 has 12 amino acids. Trimming removed 5 bases from V and 7 bases from J, with 11 bases in between.

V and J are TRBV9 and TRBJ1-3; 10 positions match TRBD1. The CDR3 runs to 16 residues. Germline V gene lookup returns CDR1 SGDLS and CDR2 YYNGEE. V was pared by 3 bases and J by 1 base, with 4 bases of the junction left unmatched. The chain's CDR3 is CASSADRGISGNTIYF. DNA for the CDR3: TGTGCCAGCAGCGCGGACAGGGGGATTTCTGGAAACACCATATATTTT.

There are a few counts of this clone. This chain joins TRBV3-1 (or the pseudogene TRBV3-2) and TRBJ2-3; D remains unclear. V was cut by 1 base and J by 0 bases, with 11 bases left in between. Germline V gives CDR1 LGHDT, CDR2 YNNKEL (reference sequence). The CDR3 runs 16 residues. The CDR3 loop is CASSQVGTTSTDTQYF. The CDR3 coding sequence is TGTGCCAGCAGCCAAGTAGGTACTACTAGCACAGATACGCAGTATTTT.

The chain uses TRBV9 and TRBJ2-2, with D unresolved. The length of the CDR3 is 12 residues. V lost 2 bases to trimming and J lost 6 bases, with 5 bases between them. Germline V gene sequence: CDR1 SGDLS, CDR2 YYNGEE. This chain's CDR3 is CASSVAPGELFF. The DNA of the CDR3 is TGTGCCAGCAGCGTGGCCCCCGGGGAGCTGTTTTTT. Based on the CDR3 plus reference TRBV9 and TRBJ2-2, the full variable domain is DSGVTQTPKHLITATGQRVTLRCSPRSGDLSVYWYQQSLDQGLQFLIQYYNGEERAKGNILERFSAQQFPDLHSELNLSSLELGDSALYFCASSVAPGELFFGEGSRLTVL.

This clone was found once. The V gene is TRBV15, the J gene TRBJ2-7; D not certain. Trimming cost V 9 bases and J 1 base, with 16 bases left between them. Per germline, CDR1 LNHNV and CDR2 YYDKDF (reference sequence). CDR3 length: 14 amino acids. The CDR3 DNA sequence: TGTGCCACGGGCCAAGGGTTGGGGTCCTACGAGCAGTACTTC. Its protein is CATGQGLGSYEQYF.

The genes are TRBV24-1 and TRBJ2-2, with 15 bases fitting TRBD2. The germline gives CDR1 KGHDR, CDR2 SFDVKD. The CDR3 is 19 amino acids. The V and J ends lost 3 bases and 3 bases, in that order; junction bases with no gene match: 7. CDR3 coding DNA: TGTGCCACCAGTGATACCGGGACTAGCGGGAGGTGGGACACCGGGGAGCTGTTTTTT. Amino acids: CATSDTGTSGRWDTGELFF.